This T cell receptor (beta chain) was recorded in a study of cytomegalovirus exposure and HLA in healthy donors. Note on this clone: What it binds is unknown.

Healthy bone marrow donors formed the donor group. Germline loops: CDR1 SGHTA, CDR2 FQGNSA. This CDR3 comprises 15 residues. Unmatched junction bases numbered 1, after V lost 0 bases and J lost 2 bases. Use of 60 Vbeta and 13 Jbeta primers characterized the PCR. The table came from immunoSEQ multiplex PCR; TCRdb's copy has only in-frame clones and leaves some out. Reported are 100,000 to 150,000 clones; the ten largest clones contain less than 2%. Overall study findings and caveats: The study put 160 or so TCR beta chains on its list as cytomegalovirus-associated. Later analysis revealed greater clonal expansion in HLA-associated TCR beta chains than in equally common others.

The TCR comes from a woman in her forties in good health and CMV-seronegative. V and J are TRBV7-2 and TRBJ2-7; TRBD2 matches at 10 bases. Material for sequencing was PBMCs. CDR3 sequence (DNA): TGTGCCAGCAGCTTAGCTAGCGGGGGGACCTACGAGCAGTACTTC. This codes for CASSLASGGTYEQYF.